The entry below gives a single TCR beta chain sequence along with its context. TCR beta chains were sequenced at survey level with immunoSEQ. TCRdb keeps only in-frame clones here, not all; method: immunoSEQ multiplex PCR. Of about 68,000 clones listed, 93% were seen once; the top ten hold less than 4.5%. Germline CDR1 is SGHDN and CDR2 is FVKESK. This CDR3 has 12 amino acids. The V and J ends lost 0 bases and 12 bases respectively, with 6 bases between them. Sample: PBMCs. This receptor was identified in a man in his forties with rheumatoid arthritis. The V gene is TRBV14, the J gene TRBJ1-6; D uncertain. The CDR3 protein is CASSQEGLPLHF. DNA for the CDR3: TGTGCCAGCAGCCAAGAGGGATTACCCCTCCACTTT.